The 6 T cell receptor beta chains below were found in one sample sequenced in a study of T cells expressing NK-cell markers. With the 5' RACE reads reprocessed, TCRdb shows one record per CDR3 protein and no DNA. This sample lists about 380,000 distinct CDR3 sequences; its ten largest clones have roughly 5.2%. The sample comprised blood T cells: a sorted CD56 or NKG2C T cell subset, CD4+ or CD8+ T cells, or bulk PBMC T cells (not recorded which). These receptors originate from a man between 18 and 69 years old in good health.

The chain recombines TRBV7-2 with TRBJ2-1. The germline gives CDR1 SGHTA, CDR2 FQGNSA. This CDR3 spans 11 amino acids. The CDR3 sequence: CASRQTVEQFF.

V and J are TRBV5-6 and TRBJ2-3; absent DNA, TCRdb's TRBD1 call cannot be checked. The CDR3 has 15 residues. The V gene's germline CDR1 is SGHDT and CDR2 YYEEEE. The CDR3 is CASSSPGGSVDTQYF.

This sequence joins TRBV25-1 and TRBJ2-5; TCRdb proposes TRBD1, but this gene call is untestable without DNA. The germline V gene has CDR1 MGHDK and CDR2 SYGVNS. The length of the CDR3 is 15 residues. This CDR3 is CASTRGQGVKETQYF.

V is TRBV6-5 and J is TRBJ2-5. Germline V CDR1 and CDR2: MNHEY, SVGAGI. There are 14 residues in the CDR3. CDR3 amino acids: CASSNGGQQETQYF.

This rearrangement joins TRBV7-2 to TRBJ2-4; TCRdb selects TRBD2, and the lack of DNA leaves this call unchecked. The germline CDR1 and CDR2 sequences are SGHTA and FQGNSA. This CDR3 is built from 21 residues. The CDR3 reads CASSLRRTGTSGGLTKNIQYF.

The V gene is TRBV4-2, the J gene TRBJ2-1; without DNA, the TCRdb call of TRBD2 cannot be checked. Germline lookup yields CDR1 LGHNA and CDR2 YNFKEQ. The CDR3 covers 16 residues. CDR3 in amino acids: CASSQGGSGGLVEQFF.